A selection of T cell receptor beta chains follows, all from one sample in a study of blood T cell repertoires in COVID-19. Some clones are missing from TCRdb's copy, which holds only in-frame ones; the method was immunoSEQ multiplex PCR. The sample includes around 230,000 clones, about 81% of them seen just once. What was sequenced was peripheral blood. These receptors all come from a woman in her fifties or sixties with active or convalescent COVID-19. CDR3s include the opening cysteine and the closing phenylalanine or tryptophan. D genes are given only for firm matches.

d_gene	v_gene	j_gene	CDR3aa	CDR3nt
NA	TRBV7-2	TRBJ2-7	CASRGGAVTEQYF	TGTGCCAGCAGGGGGGGGGCCGTCACCGAGCAGTACTTC
TRBD2	TRBV27	TRBJ2-4	CASSFGTSGGLAKNIQYF	TGTGCCAGCAGTTTCGGGACTAGCGGGGGTCTAGCCAAAAACATTCAGTACTTC
TRBD1	TRBV2	TRBJ2-1	CAGNTRDRGLDEQFF	TGTGCCGGTAATACCCGGGACAGGGGTTTAGATGAGCAGTTCTTC
TRBD2	TRBV3-1/TRBV3-2	TRBJ2-3	CASSHGSGGRTDTQYF	TGTGCCAGCAGCCACGGTAGCGGGGGACGTACAGATACGCAGTATTTT
NA	TRBV12-1	TRBJ1-3	CASSLPGNTIYF	TGTGCCAGCAGCCTCCCTGGAAACACCATATATTTT
TRBD2	TRBV3-1/TRBV3-2	TRBJ2-5	CASSQGTRTRRGGTQYF	TGTGCCAGCAGCCAAGGTACCCGGACTAGACGGGGGGGGACCCAGTACTTC
TRBD2	TRBV5-1	TRBJ2-3	CASNTGGITDTQYF	TGCGCCAGCAACACGGGGGGAATCACAGATACGCAGTATTTT
TRBD2	TRBV11-3	TRBJ2-3	CASSLGGLEADTQYF	TGTGCCAGCAGCTTAGGGGGACTAGAAGCGGATACGCAGTATTTT
NA	TRBV30	TRBJ1-1	CAWNYRKKDEAFF	TGTGCCTGGAACTATCGGAAGAAAGATGAAGCTTTCTTT
TRBD1	TRBV4-1	TRBJ2-7	CASSNPGQGEPYEQYF	TGCGCCAGCAGCAACCCCGGACAGGGGGAACCCTACGAGCAGTACTTC